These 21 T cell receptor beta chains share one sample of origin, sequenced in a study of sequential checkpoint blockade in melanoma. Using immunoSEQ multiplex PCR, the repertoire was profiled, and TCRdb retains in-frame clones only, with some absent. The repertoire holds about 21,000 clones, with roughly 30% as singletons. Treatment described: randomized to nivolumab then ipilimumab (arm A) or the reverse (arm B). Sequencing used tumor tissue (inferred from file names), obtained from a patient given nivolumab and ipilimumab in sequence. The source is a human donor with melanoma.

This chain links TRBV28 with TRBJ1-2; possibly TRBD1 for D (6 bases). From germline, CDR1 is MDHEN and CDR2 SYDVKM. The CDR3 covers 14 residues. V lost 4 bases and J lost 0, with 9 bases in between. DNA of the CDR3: TGTGCCAGCAGTTCGGGACACTCTAACTATGGCTACACCTTC. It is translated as CASSSGHSNYGYTF.

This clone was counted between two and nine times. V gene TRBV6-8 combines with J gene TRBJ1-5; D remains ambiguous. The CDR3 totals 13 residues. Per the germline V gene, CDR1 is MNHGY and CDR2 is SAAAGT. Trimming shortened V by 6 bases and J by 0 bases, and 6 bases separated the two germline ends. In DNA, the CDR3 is TGTGCCAGCAGAGAACATAGCAATCAGCCCCAGCATTTT. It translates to CASREHSNQPQHF.

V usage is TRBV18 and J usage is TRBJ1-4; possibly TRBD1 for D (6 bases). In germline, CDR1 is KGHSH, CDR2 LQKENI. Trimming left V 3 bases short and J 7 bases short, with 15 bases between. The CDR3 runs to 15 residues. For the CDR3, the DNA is TGTGCCAGCTCACCGCTCGCGGGGGCGGGTGAAAAACTGTTTTTT. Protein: CASSPLAGAGEKLFF.

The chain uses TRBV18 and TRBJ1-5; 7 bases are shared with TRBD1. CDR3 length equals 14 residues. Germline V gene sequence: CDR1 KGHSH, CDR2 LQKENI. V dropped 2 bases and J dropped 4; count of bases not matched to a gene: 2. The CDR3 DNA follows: TGTGCCAGCTCACCATCACAGGGGAATCAGCCCCAGCATTTT. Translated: CASSPSQGNQPQHF.

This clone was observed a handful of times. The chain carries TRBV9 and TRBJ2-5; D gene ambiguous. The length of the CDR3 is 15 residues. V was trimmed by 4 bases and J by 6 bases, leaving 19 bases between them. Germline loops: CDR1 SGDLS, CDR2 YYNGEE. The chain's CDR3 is CASSPTLSRLKTQYF. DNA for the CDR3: TGTGCCAGCAGCCCTACCCTCTCTAGGTTGAAGACCCAGTACTTC.

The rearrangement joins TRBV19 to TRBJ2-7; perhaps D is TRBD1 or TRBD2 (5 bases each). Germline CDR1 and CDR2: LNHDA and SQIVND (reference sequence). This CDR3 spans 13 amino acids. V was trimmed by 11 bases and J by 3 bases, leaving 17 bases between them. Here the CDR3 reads CACSGPLNYEQYF. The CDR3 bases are TGTGCCTGCTCGGGGCCGCTAAACTACGAGCAGTACTTC.

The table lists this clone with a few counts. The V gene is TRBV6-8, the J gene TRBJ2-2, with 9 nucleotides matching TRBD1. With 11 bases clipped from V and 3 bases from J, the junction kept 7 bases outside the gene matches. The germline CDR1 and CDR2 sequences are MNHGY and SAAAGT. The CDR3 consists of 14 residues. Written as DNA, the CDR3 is TGTGCCGCCGGACAGGGGAGGGACACCGGGGAGCTGTTTTTT. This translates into CAAGQGRDTGELFF.

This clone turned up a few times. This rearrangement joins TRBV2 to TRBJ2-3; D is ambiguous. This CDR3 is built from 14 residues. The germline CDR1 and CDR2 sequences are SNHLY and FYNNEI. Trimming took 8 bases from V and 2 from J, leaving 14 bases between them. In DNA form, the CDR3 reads TGTGCCAGCGTGGCTAAATTTCCCACAGATACGCAGTATTTT. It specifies CASVAKFPTDTQYF.

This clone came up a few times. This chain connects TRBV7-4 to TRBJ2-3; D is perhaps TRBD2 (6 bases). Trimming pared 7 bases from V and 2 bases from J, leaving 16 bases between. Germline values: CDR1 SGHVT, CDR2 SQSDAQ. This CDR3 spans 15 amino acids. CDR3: CASKTGAASTDTQYF. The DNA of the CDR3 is TGTGCCAGCAAGACGGGAGCGGCGTCCACAGATACGCAGTATTTT.

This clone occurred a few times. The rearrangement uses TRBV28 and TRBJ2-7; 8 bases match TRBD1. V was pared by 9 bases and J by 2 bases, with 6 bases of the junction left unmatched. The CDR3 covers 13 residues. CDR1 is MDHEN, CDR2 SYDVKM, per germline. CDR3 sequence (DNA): TGTGCCAGACCCACAGGGGGAGCCTACGAGCAGTACTTC. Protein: CARPTGGAYEQYF.

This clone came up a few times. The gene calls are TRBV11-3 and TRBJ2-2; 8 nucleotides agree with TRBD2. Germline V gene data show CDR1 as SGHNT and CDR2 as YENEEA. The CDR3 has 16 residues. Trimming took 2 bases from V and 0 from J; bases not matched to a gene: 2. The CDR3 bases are TGTGCCAGCAGCTTAAGGGGACTAGCGAACACCGGGGAGCTGTTTTTT. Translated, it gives CASSLRGLANTGELFF.

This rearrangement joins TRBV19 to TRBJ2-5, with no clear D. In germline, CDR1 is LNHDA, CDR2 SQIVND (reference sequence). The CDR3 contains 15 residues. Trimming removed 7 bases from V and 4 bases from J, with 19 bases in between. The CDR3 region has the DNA TGTGCCAGTAACACGCGCCGCGGTTCCGGAGAGACCCAGTACTTC. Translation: CASNTRRGSGETQYF.

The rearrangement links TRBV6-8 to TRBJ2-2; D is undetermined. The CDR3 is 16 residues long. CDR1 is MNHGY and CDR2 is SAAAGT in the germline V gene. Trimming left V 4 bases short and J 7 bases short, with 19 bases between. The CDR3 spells CASSWLVAGLGGELFF. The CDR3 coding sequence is TGTGCCAGCAGTTGGCTGGTAGCTGGGTTAGGCGGGGAGCTGTTTTTT.

In DNA form, the CDR3 reads TGTGCCAGCAGTCTACAGGGAAACTATGGCTACACCTTC. Encoded protein: CASSLQGNYGYTF. This chain uses TRBV14 with TRBJ1-2, with D possibly being TRBD1 (6 bases). Germline V CDR1 and CDR2: SGHDN, FVKESK. V lost 6 bases, J lost 2 bases, and 10 bases lay in between. This CDR3 comprises 13 residues.

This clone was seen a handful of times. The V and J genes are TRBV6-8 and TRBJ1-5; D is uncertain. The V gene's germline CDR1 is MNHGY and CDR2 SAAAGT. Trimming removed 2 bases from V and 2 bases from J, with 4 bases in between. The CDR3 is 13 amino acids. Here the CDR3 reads CASSYDGNQPQHF. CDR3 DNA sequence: TGTGCCAGCAGTTACGACGGCAATCAGCCCCAGCATTTT.

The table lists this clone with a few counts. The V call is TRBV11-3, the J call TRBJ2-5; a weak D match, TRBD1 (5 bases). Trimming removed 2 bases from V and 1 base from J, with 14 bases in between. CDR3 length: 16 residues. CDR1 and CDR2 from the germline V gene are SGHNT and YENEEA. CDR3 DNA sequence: TGTGCCAGCAGCTTATATGGGGCGAATAGCCAAGAGACCCAGTACTTC. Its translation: CASSLYGANSQETQYF.

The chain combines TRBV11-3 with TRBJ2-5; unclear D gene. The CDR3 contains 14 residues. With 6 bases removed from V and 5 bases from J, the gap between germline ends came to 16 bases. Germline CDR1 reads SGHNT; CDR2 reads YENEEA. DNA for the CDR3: TGTGCCAGCAGATTGGACCGAGCCTCTGAGACCCAGTACTTC. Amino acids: CASRLDRASETQYF.

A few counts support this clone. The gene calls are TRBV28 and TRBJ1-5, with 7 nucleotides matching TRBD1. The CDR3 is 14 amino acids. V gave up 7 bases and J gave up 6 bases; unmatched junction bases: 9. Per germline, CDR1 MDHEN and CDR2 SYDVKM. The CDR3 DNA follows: TGTGCCAGCAATTCACAGGGGTTAGGTCAGCCCCAGCATTTT. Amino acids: CASNSQGLGQPQHF.

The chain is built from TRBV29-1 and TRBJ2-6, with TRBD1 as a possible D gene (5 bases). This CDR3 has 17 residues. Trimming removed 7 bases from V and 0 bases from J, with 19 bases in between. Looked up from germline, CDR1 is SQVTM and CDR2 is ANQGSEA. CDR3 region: CSGAVGDSSSGANVLTF. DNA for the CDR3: TGCAGCGGGGCTGTAGGAGACAGTAGCTCTGGGGCCAACGTCCTGACTTTC.

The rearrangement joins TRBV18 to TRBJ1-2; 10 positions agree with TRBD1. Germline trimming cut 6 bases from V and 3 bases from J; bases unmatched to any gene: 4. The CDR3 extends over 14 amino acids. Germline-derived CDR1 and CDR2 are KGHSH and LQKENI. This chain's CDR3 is CASSRTGGHYGYTF. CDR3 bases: TGTGCCAGCTCGCGGACAGGGGGACACTATGGCTACACCTTC.

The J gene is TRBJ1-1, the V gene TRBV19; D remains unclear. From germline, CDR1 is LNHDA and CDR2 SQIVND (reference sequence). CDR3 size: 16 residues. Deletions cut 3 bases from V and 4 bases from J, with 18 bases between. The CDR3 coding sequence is TGTGCCAGTAGTATTGGCACCCGAGGGTATTCCACTGAAGCTTTCTTT. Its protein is CASSIGTRGYSTEAFF.